This T cell receptor (beta chain) was captured by sequencing in a study of T cells in Graves' hyperthyroidism and ophthalmopathy. General study results and limits: Ophthalmopathy was separated from stable hyperthyroidism by a 13 V-J model.

About this clonotype: Its antigen is currently unknown.

Using RNA transcripts as the source, TCR beta CDR3 regions were amplified. Using the HTBI primer set, a first-round RT-PCR was run on the TCR CDR3. From the multiplex PCR reads, TCRdb called clonotypes with MiXCR, one entry per CDR3 protein. This table has 300,000 to 350,000 distinct CDR3 sequences, approximately 18% appearing once. Clinical symptoms, serum thyroxine and TRAb, thyroid ultrasound and orbital computed tomography together formed the diagnostic basis. The material sequenced was blood. The receptor comes from a woman between 40 and 55 years old with Graves' ophthalmopathy.

The CDR3 is CASRLLALSLQETQYF. The CDR3 region has the DNA TGTGCCAGCAGACTACTAGCACTAAGCCTCCAAGAGACCCAGTACTTC. This chain links TRBV11-2 with TRBJ2-5, with a possible D match to TRBD2 (6 bases). The germline V gene has CDR1 SGHAT and CDR2 FQNNGV. The CDR3 spans 16 residues. Trimming pared 6 bases from V and 1 base from J, leaving 18 bases between.